This T cell receptor (beta chain) was sequenced in a study of cytomegalovirus exposure and HLA in healthy donors. This clone was observed a handful of times. The antigen remains undetermined. Study-wide findings and caveats: In an earlier analysis, productive rearrangement rates for most beta V segments clustered near 87% or 30%.

It was with 60 Vbeta and 13 Jbeta primers that the PCR ran. Clones were read by immunoSEQ multiplex PCR, and TCRdb kept only the in-frame ones, dropping some. Of roughly 100,000 clones in the sample, under 85% were seen once. Input material: PBMCs. This TCR was recovered from a young man in good health and CMV-seronegative.

The CDR3: CASSQDAASGISGELFF. The CDR3 bases are TGCGCCAGCAGCCAAGATGCGGCTAGCGGGATTTCAGGGGAGCTGTTTTTT. The chain joins TRBV4-1 to TRBJ2-2; 9 bases are a match to TRBD2. Trimming at V came to 0 bases and at J to 8 bases, leaving 10 bases not matched to a gene. CDR1 and CDR2 (germline): MGHRA, YSYEKL. The CDR3 consists of 17 residues.